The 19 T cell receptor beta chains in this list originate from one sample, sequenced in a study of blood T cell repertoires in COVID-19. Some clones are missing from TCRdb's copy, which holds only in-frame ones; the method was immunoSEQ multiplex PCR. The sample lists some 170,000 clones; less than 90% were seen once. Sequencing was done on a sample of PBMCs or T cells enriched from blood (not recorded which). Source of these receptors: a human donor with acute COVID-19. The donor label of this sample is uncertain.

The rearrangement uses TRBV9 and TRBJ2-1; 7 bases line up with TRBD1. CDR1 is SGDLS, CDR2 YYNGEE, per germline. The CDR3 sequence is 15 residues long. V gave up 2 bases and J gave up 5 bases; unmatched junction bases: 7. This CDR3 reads CASSVEGTAHNEQFF. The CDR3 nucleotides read TGTGCCAGCAGCGTCGAGGGGACAGCTCACAATGAGCAGTTCTTC.

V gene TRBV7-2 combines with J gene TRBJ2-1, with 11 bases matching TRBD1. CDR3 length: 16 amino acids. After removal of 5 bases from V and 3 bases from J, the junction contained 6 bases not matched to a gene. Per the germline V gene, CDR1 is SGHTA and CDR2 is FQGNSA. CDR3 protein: CASSPGTGGLYNEQFF. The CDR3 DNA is TGTGCCAGCAGCCCCGGGACAGGGGGTCTCTACAATGAGCAGTTCTTC.

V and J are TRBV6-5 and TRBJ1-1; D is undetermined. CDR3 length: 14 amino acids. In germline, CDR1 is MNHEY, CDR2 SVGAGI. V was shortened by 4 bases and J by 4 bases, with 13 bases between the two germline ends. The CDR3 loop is CASSFRVETTEAFF. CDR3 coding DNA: TGTGCCAGCAGTTTTCGAGTGGAGACCACTGAAGCTTTCTTT.

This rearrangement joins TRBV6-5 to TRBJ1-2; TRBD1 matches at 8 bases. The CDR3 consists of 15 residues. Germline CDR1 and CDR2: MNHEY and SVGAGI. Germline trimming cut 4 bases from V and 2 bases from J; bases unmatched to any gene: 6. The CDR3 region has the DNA TGTGCCAGCAGTTCTGAAGGACAGGGCAACTATGGCTACACCTTC. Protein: CASSSEGQGNYGYTF.

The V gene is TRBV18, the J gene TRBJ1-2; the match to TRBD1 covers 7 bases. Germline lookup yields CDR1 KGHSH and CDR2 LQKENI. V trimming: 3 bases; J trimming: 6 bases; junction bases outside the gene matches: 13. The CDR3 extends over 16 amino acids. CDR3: CASSPLTGVNVDGYTF. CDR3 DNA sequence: TGTGCCAGCTCACCTCTTACAGGGGTTAATGTGGATGGCTACACCTTC.

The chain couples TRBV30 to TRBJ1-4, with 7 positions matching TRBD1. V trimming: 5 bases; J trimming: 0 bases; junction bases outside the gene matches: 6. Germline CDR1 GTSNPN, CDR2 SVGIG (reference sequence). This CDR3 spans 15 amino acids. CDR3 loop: CAWSTQGATNEKLFF. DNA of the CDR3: TGTGCCTGGTCGACTCAGGGGGCAACTAATGAAAAACTGTTTTTT.

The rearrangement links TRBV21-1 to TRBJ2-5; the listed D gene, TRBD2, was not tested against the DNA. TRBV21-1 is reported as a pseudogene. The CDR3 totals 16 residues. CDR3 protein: CASRLTGTSGLETQYF. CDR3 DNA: TGTGCCAGCAGGCTCACCGGGACTAGCGGTTTAGAGACCCAGTACTTC.

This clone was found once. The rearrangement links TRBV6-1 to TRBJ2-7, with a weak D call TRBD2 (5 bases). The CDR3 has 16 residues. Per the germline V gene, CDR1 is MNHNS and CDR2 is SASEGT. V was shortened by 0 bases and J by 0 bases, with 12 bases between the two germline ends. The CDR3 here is CASSEASLRVSYEQYF. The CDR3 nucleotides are TGTGCCAGCAGTGAAGCGAGTCTGCGGGTCTCCTACGAGCAGTACTTC.

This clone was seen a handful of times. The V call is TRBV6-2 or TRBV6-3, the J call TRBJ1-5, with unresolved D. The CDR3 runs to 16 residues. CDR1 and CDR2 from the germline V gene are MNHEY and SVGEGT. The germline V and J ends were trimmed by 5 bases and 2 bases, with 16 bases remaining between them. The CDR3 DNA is TGTGCCAGCAGTGTGCTCTTGACAAGTGGCAATCAGCCCCAGCATTTT. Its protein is CASSVLLTSGNQPQHF.

As DNA, the CDR3 is TGTGCCAGTAGTCCGGGGACAGGGGGCAAGGCCGGGGAGCTGTTTTTT. Translated, it gives CASSPGTGGKAGELFF. The rearrangement uses TRBV19 and TRBJ2-2; TRBD1 agrees at 12 bases. After removal of 5 bases from V and 6 bases from J, the junction contained 7 bases not matched to a gene. This CDR3 has 16 residues. CDR1 is LNHDA and CDR2 is SQIVND in the germline V gene (reference sequence). The whole variable domain, filled in from reference TRBV19 and TRBJ2-2, reads DGGITQSPKYLFRKEGQNVTLSCEQNLNHDAMYWYRQDPGQGLRLIYYSQIVNDFQKGDIAEGYSVSREKKESFPLTVTSAQKNPTAFYLCASSPGTGGKAGELFFGEGSRLTVL.

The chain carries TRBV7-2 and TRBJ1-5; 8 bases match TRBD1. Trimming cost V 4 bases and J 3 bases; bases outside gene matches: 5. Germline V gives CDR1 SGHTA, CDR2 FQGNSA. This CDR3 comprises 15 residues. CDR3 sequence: CASSSQGANNQPQHF. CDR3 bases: TGTGCCAGCAGCTCCCAGGGGGCGAACAATCAGCCCCAGCATTTT.

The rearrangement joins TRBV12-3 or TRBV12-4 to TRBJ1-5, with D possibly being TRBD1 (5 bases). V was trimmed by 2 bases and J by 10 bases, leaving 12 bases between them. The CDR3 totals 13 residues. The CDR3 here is CASSLRGSGPQHF. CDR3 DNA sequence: TGTGCCAGCAGTTTACGGGGGAGCGGACCCCAGCATTTT.

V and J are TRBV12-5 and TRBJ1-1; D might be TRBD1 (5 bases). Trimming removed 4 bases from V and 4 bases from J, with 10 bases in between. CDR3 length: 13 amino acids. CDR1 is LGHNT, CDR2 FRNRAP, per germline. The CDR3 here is CASGSTGGTEAFF. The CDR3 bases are TGTGCTAGTGGTTCAACGGGGGGCACTGAAGCTTTCTTT.

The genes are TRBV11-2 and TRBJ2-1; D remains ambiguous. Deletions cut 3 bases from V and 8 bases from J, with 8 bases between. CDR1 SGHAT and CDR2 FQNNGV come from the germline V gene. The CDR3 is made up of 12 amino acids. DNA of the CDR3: TGTGCCAGCAGCTTGGGTGCGGATGAGCAGTTCTTC. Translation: CASSLGADEQFF.

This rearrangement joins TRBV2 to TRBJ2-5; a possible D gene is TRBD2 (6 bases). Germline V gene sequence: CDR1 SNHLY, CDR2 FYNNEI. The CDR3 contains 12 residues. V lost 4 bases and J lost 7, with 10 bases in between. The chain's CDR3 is CASSGTTGTQYF. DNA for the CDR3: TGTGCCAGCAGTGGGACTACCGGGACCCAGTACTTC.

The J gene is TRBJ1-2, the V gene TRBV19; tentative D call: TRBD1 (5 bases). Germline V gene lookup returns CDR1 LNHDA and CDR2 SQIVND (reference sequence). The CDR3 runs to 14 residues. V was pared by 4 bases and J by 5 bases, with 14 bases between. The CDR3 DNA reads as TGTGCCAGTAGTAAATTCCCCTACAGGTATGGCTACACCTTC. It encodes CASSKFPYRYGYTF.

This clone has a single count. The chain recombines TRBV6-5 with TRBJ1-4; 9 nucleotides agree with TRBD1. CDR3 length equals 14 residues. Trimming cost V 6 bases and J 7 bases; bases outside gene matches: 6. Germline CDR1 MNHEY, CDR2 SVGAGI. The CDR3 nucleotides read TGTGCCAGCAGGACCGGGACAGGGTCTGAAAAACTGTTTTTT. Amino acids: CASRTGTGSEKLFF.

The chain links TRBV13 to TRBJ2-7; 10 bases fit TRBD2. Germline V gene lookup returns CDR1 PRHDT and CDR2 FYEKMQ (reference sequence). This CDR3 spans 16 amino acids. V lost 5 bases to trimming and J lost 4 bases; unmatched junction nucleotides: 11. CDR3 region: CASSPPPEAGGYEQYF. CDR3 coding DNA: TGTGCCAGCAGCCCACCCCCCGAAGCGGGGGGGTACGAGCAGTACTTC.

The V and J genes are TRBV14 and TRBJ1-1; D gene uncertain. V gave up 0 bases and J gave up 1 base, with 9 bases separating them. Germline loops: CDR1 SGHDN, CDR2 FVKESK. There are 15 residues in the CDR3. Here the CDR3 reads CASSQDPRPNTEAFF. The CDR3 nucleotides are TGTGCCAGCAGCCAAGATCCCCGTCCGAACACTGAAGCTTTCTTT.